Each of the 2 T cell receptor beta chains below was sequenced from the same sample in a study of CD8+CD57+ T cells in acquired aplastic anemia. Both TCR beta VDJ combination and CDR3 sequence profiling were carried out. Genomic DNA was the template for this profiling. TCRdb analysed the reads with MiXCR anew, one entry per CDR3 protein. The sample holds roughly 160,000 distinct CDR3 sequences; roughly 63% are singletons and the top ten take 45%. The sample was sorted CD4+, CD8+, or CD8+CD57+ T cells (not recorded which) from PBMCs. Every receptor here comes from a human donor in good health.

The rearrangement links TRBV7-6 to TRBJ2-5; D is uncertain. In germline, CDR1 is SGHVS, CDR2 FNYEAQ. The V end lost 2 bases, the J end lost 0 bases, and 7 bases lay between the germline ends. CDR3 length: 14 residues. CDR3 in DNA: TGTGCCAGCAGCTTATTTCGTAACCAAGAGACCCAGTACTTC. It translates to CASSLFRNQETQYF.

This chain links TRBV12-3 or TRBV12-4 with TRBJ2-3; 13 positions agree with TRBD2. The junction had 1 base not matched to a gene; V was cut back by 3 bases and J by 4 bases. This CDR3 spans 15 amino acids. The CDR3 sequence is CASSFGTSGADTQYF. The DNA of the CDR3 is TGTGCCAGCAGTTTCGGGACTAGCGGGGCAGATACGCAGTATTTT.